The text below deals with one T cell receptor (beta chain). Its antigen is not known. The sample originates from a study of a mutant IDH1 vaccine in newly diagnosed glioma. Study as a whole: Treated patients had a mean age of around 39 years and a sex split that was roughly 60% male and roughly 38% female. Study outcomes and limitations: Seemingly, pseudoprogression had no relation to changes in the top peripheral T cell clonotypes.

Specified time point: week 5, during vaccination. Each dose delivered 300 ug of mutant IDH1 20-mer peptide subcutaneously with imiquimod. Germline V gives CDR1 SGHRS, CDR2 YFSETQ. The CDR3 contains 15 residues. V lost 6 bases to trimming and J lost 3 bases, with 16 bases between them. The repertoire was sequenced with immunoSEQ multiplex PCR; TCRdb's copy has only in-frame clones and lacks some. This sample has under 70,000 clones; approximately 79% occur once, and the top ten carry 7.4%. The sequence derives from a woman between 50 and 59 years old with glioma. Source: PBMCs, taken from a glioma patient whose treatment included an IDH1 peptide vaccine. V gene TRBV5-1 combines with J gene TRBJ1-3; D not certain. DNA of the CDR3: TGCGCCAGCATCCCCGCCCCCGTAAATGGAAACACCATATATTTT. It is translated as CASIPAPVNGNTIYF. Drawing the rest from reference TRBV5-1 and TRBJ1-3, the complete variable domain is KAGVTQTPRYLIKTRGQQVTLSCSPISGHRSVSWYQQTPGQGLQFLFEYFSETQRNKGNFPGRFSGRQFSNSRSEMNVSTLELGDSALYLCASIPAPVNGNTIYFGEGSWLTVV.